This T cell receptor beta chain was sequenced in a study of shared T cell receptors in the human thymus. Sequencing was performed with immunoSEQ multiplex PCR; in TCRdb, only in-frame clones are kept and a portion is missing. The sample records hundreds of thousands of clones, about four fifths being singletons. This CDR3 has 15 amino acids. V trimming: 2 bases; J trimming: 5 bases; junction bases outside the gene matches: 11. Germline V gene data show CDR1 as GTSNPN and CDR2 as SVGIG (reference sequence). The same sample was also studied in work on human thymus T cells. This second study says: Congenital heart defects were the reason for the corrective surgery that the donors, healthy Finnish infants, were having. From resections taken during corrective heart surgery, the thymus tissue was obtained. Gene usage for V and J segments appeared biased in thymic and blood repertoires. Unrelated individuals reportedly shared highly overlapping thymic TCR repertoires.

The gene calls are TRBV30 and TRBJ1-1, with 7 bases matching TRBD1. This sequence was found in a boy younger than two with a congenital heart defect. Sequences were obtained from thymocytes. DNA of the CDR3: TGTGCCTGGAGTCTCCTAGGGGGCAGGAGGACTGAAGCTTTCTTT. Translating gives CAWSLLGGRRTEAFF.